Following are 27 T cell receptor beta chains from one sample sequenced in a study of blood T cell repertoires in COVID-19 (dated by TCRdb to the early 2020s). The protocol used for the library was the immunoSEQ multiplex PCR assay. TCRdb carries this immuneACCESS record with in-frame sequences only. Its versions omit some clonotypes, under half of them owing to an unresolved V gene in the studies checked, with the rest unexplained. This sample gives a few hundred thousand clones in total; around 84% of them show up just once. The ten largest clones capture approximately 4.5% of the sample. The sequencing input was PBMCs or T cells enriched from blood (not recorded which). The receptors originated from a man under 40 with acute COVID-19.

The genes are TRBV28 and TRBJ1-1, with D possibly being TRBD1 (6 bases). The CDR3 loop spans 14 amino acids. The germline CDR1 and CDR2 sequences are MDHEN and SYDVKM. The V end lost 2 bases, the J end lost 7 bases, and 14 bases lay between the germline ends. CDR3 sequence (DNA): TGTGCCAGCAGTTTAGCACAGGGCAGTAGTGAAGCTTTCTTT. Residues: CASSLAQGSSEAFF.

The V and J genes are TRBV7-9 and TRBJ2-3; D is perhaps TRBD2 (7 bases). The germline V gene has CDR1 SEHNR and CDR2 FQNEAQ (reference sequence). The CDR3 is 17 amino acids. Trimming pared 4 bases from V and 0 bases from J, leaving 17 bases between. CDR3 nucleotides: TGTGCCAGCAGCTCCTCGAGGGCGGGGGCTAGCACAGATACGCAGTATTTT. Protein: CASSSSRAGASTDTQYF.

The CDR3 region has the DNA TGCAGCGTTGACAAGGGGCTAGGTAATGAAAAACTGTTTTTT. Residues: CSVDKGLGNEKLFF. V is TRBV29-1 and J is TRBJ1-4; weak D call: TRBD1 (5 bases). The CDR3 covers 14 residues. Trimming shortened V by 3 bases and J by 4 bases, and 12 bases separated the two germline ends. Germline lookup yields CDR1 SQVTM and CDR2 ANQGSEA.

The genes are TRBV24-1 and TRBJ2-7; weak D call: TRBD1 (5 bases). Germline V gives CDR1 KGHDR, CDR2 SFDVKD. Trimming left V 8 bases short and J 1 base short, with 14 bases between. The CDR3 length is 14 residues. CDR3 in amino acids: CATKDTLLSYEQYV. CDR3 nucleotide sequence: TGTGCCACCAAGGACACCCTACTATCCTACGAGCAGTACGTC.

V is TRBV28 and J is TRBJ1-4, with 8 nucleotides matching TRBD1. CDR1 and CDR2 from the germline V gene are MDHEN and SYDVKM. The CDR3 totals 14 residues. J gave up 3 bases and V 5 bases, and 2 bases lay outside the gene matches. DNA of the CDR3: TGTGCCAGCAGTACACAGGGGGCTAATGAAAAACTGTTTTTT. This translates into CASSTQGANEKLFF.

The chain links TRBV19 to TRBJ2-1; 8 bases are shared with TRBD1. Losses at the gene ends were 3 bases for V and 4 bases for J; bases not matched to a gene: 5. Germline CDR1 and CDR2: LNHDA and SQIVND (reference sequence). This CDR3 has 15 amino acids. CDR3: CASSMRDRGYNEQFF. CDR3 nucleotides: TGTGCCAGTAGTATGCGAGACAGGGGATACAATGAGCAGTTCTTC.

The chain recombines TRBV9 with TRBJ2-1; 7 bases align to TRBD1. The CDR3 has 14 residues. From germline, CDR1 is SGDLS and CDR2 YYNGEE. Germline trimming cut 0 bases from V and 7 bases from J; bases unmatched to any gene: 4. The DNA of the CDR3 is TGTGCCAGCAGCGTAGGAGGGGGCAGAAATGAGCAGTTCTTC. Encoded protein: CASSVGGGRNEQFF.

This clone was observed a handful of times. J is TRBJ1-1 and V is TRBV9; D gene uncertain. V was clipped by 4 bases and J by 7 bases, with 17 bases between them. There are 14 residues in the CDR3. CDR1 SGDLS and CDR2 YYNGEE come from the germline V gene. The CDR3: CASSPWTESDEAFF. CDR3 bases: TGTGCCAGCAGCCCATGGACTGAGTCGGATGAAGCTTTCTTT.

The chain links TRBV28 to TRBJ2-3, with TRBD2 matching 11 bases. There are 15 residues in the CDR3. Germline-derived CDR1 and CDR2 are MDHEN and SYDVKM. Trimming cost V 9 bases and J 2 bases; bases outside gene matches: 7. The CDR3 loop is CASETSGASTDTQYF. The DNA of the CDR3 is TGTGCCAGTGAGACTAGCGGGGCGTCCACAGATACGCAGTATTTT.

This rearrangement joins TRBV6-5 to TRBJ1-1; TRBD1 is a possible D gene (5 bases). The CDR3 has 13 amino acids. V was cut by 7 bases and J by 6 bases, with 15 bases left in between. Germline CDR1 MNHEY, CDR2 SVGAGI. The CDR3 DNA reads as TGTGCCAGCACGCGGGACCGGGACGCTGAAGCTTTCTTT. Translating it yields CASTRDRDAEAFF.

V and J are TRBV3-1 (or the pseudogene TRBV3-2) and TRBJ1-2; 7 bases are a match to TRBD1. The V and J ends lost 8 bases and 4 bases, in that order; junction bases with no gene match: 10. Germline CDR1 is LGHDT and CDR2 is YNNKEL (reference sequence). The CDR3 extends over 14 amino acids. CDR3 region: CASSPLGQTYGYTF. The DNA for the CDR3 is TGTGCCAGCTCCCCGCTGGGACAGACCTATGGCTACACCTTC.

V is TRBV9 and J is TRBJ2-3; the D gene is possibly TRBD2 (6 bases). This CDR3 region has 14 residues. The V and J ends lost 6 bases and 6 bases respectively, with 17 bases between them. Germline values: CDR1 SGDLS, CDR2 YYNGEE. CDR3: CASNRRAGSDTQYF. CDR3 DNA sequence: TGTGCCAGCAATCGGCGGGCGGGGTCGGATACGCAGTATTTT.

This sequence joins TRBV27 and TRBJ2-2; D call uncertain. The V end was cut by 4 bases, the J end by 1 base, with 13 bases between. Germline-derived CDR1 and CDR2 are MNHEY and SMNVEV (reference sequence). The length of the CDR3 is 16 residues. CDR3 region: CASSSTRLLNTGELFF. CDR3 coding DNA: TGTGCCAGCAGTTCCACCCGACTCTTGAACACCGGGGAGCTGTTTTTT.

In this sample, this clone turned up once. CDR3 protein: CSASGSPRVGETQYF. For the CDR3, the DNA is TGCAGTGCTAGTGGGAGCCCGCGGGTCGGAGAGACCCAGTACTTC. The chain couples TRBV20-1 to TRBJ2-5; perhaps TRBD2 as D (5 bases). The CDR3 is 15 amino acids. The V and J ends lost 3 bases and 4 bases respectively, with 18 bases between them. Germline loops: CDR1 DFQATT, CDR2 SNEGSKA (reference sequence).

The V gene is TRBV30, the J gene TRBJ1-3, with D hard to call. The CDR3 totals 13 residues. Germline loops: CDR1 GTSNPN, CDR2 SVGIG (reference sequence). The V and J ends lost 2 bases and 3 bases respectively, with 8 bases between them. The CDR3 nucleotides are TGTGCCTGGAGTCCAATCATTGGAAACACCATATATTTT. Translation: CAWSPIIGNTIYF.

This chain links TRBV30 with TRBJ1-2; TRBD1 agrees at 7 bases. The CDR3 length is 14 residues. CDR1 GTSNPN and CDR2 SVGIG come from the germline V gene (reference sequence). Trimming removed 4 bases from V and 1 base from J; junction bases left unmatched: 6. The CDR3 protein is CAWTAGGGNYGYTF. The CDR3 coding sequence is TGTGCCTGGACCGCAGGGGGAGGTAACTATGGCTACACCTTC.

The chain is built from TRBV28 and TRBJ1-6; 9 positions match TRBD1. V lost 5 bases to trimming and J lost 9 bases; unmatched junction nucleotides: 5. The CDR3 has 14 residues. The germline CDR1 and CDR2 sequences are MDHEN and SYDVKM. In DNA, the CDR3 is TGTGCCAGCAGTCCCGGACAGGGGACTTCACCCCTCCACTTT. Protein: CASSPGQGTSPLHF.

The chain links TRBV4-3 to TRBJ2-1, with 11 bases lining up with TRBD2. The CDR3 extends over 16 amino acids. Germline assignment: CDR1 LGHNA and CDR2 YSLEER. V shed 4 bases, J shed 4 bases, and the junction held 6 bases outside the gene matches. The CDR3 protein is CASSPTGLAEYNEQFF. CDR3 DNA sequence: TGCGCCAGCAGCCCTACGGGACTAGCGGAGTACAATGAGCAGTTCTTC.

The rearrangement links TRBV11-3 to TRBJ2-2; 15 bases are shared with TRBD2. The V gene end was trimmed by 5 bases and the J gene end by 4 bases; junction bases not matched to a gene: 5. Germline CDR1 SGHNT, CDR2 YENEEA. This CDR3 is 17 amino acids long. The CDR3 sequence: CASSPGTSGRSTGELFF. CDR3 DNA sequence: TGTGCCAGCAGCCCCGGGACTAGCGGGAGGTCCACCGGGGAGCTGTTTTTT.

This chain connects TRBV7-2 to TRBJ1-1; 8 bases fit TRBD1. This CDR3 has 15 amino acids. V dropped 3 bases and J dropped 4; count of bases not matched to a gene: 7. CDR1 and CDR2 (germline): SGHTA, FQGNSA. CDR3 region: CASSFSADRATEAFF. CDR3 sequence (DNA): TGTGCCAGCAGCTTCTCCGCGGACAGGGCCACTGAAGCTTTCTTT.

This clone showed up just once. The V call is TRBV11-2, the J call TRBJ1-2; TRBD1 matches 7 bases. J was trimmed by 5 bases and V by 5 bases; bases with no gene match: 11. The V gene's germline CDR1 is SGHAT and CDR2 FQNNGV. The CDR3 contains 15 residues. CDR3: CASSPVGDSGYGYTF. In nucleotides, the CDR3 is TGTGCCAGCAGCCCCGTCGGGGACAGCGGGTATGGCTACACCTTC.

This chain connects TRBV25-1 to TRBJ1-1, with 12 bases lining up with TRBD1. Trimming removed 8 bases from V and 9 bases from J; junction bases left unmatched: 10. CDR1 and CDR2 from the germline V gene are MGHDK and SYGVNS. The CDR3 length is 14 residues. CDR3 sequence reads: CASRSGTGGTKAFF. The CDR3 nucleotides are TGTGCCAGCCGGTCCGGGACAGGGGGCACGAAAGCTTTCTTT.

The chain couples TRBV29-1 to TRBJ2-1, with 10 nucleotides matching TRBD2. The CDR3 covers 13 residues. Germline-derived CDR1 and CDR2 are SQVTM and ANQGSEA. J gave up 13 bases and V 5 bases, and 11 bases lay outside the gene matches. The CDR3 loop reads CSVRASGGAAQFF. Written as DNA, the CDR3 is TGCAGCGTTAGGGCTAGCGGGGGCGCCGCTCAGTTCTTC.

The chain recombines TRBV19 with TRBJ1-1; possibly TRBD1 for D (5 bases). CDR1 LNHDA and CDR2 SQIVND come from the germline V gene (reference sequence). The CDR3 loop spans 17 amino acids. Trimming pared 1 base from V and 1 base from J, leaving 16 bases between. CDR3 DNA sequence: TGTGCCAGTAGTATAGGTGGTGCAGGGAGGCAGAACACTGAAGCTTTCTTT. This translates into CASSIGGAGRQNTEAFF. Using reference TRBV19 and TRBJ1-1 for the parts outside the CDR3, the full variable domain is DGGITQSPKYLFRKEGQNVTLSCEQNLNHDAMYWYRQDPGQGLRLIYYSQIVNDFQKGDIAEGYSVSREKKESFPLTVTSAQKNPTAFYLCASSIGGAGRQNTEAFFGQGTRLTVV.

The V call is TRBV9, the J call TRBJ1-4; possible D gene TRBD1, 6 bases. The CDR3 extends over 14 amino acids. Trimming took 3 bases from V and 4 from J, leaving 10 bases between them. Germline values: CDR1 SGDLS, CDR2 YYNGEE. The CDR3 bases are TGTGCCAGCAGCGCGACAGGATTTAATGAAAAACTGTTTTTT. Protein sequence: CASSATGFNEKLFF. The variable domain in full, with the rest retrieved from reference TRBV9 and TRBJ1-4, is DSGVTQTPKHLITATGQRVTLRCSPRSGDLSVYWYQQSLDQGLQFLIQYYNGEERAKGNILERFSAQQFPDLHSELNLSSLELGDSALYFCASSATGFNEKLFFGSGTQLSVL.

This clone occurred once. The genes are TRBV6-5 and TRBJ2-2, with 7 bases that match TRBD1. This CDR3 has 15 amino acids. With 11 bases clipped from V and 1 base from J, the junction kept 10 bases outside the gene matches. Germline V gene lookup returns CDR1 MNHEY and CDR2 SVGAGI. This chain's CDR3 is CACGVRGRNTGELFF. CDR3 sequence (DNA): TGTGCCTGCGGCGTAAGGGGGCGGAACACCGGGGAGCTGTTTTTT.

This chain links TRBV25-1 with TRBJ2-6, with TRBD2 matching 7 bases. Germline V gene sequence: CDR1 MGHDK, CDR2 SYGVNS. V gave up 9 bases and J gave up 2 bases; unmatched junction bases: 16. The CDR3 is 18 residues long. The CDR3 nucleotides read TGTGCCAGTTCTTCGCGCCCGGGGGGAAGTCCTGGGGCCAACGTCCTGACTTTC. It is translated as CASSSRPGGSPGANVLTF.